What follows describes a single T cell receptor beta chain. Antigen unknown. The entry originates in a study of cytomegalovirus exposure and HLA in healthy donors. Turning to the study itself: Later, an analysis reported that the 110 or so validation repertoires had used the same platform as the approximately 720 first-cohort repertoires.

The method was immunoSEQ multiplex PCR; TCRdb's version includes in-frame clones alone and lacks a portion of them. The profile shows some 260,000 clones, more than 85% of them singletons. V was cut by 4 bases and J by 0 bases, with 19 bases left in between. This CDR3 region has 17 residues. Germline V CDR1 and CDR2: SGHAT, FQNNGV. Notes on the study in general: As was reported, the classifier diagnosed cytomegalovirus status with high specificity and sensitivity. Cytomegalovirus association was listed for roughly 160 TCR beta chains.

This clonotype originated in a man aged 18-30 years in good health and CMV-seropositive. The V gene is TRBV11-2, the J gene TRBJ2-7; D remains unclear. Sequences were obtained from PBMCs. The CDR3 loop reads CASSSYSQARSSYEQYF. In nucleotides, the CDR3 is TGTGCCAGCAGCTCTTACTCCCAGGCGAGGAGCTCCTACGAGCAGTACTTC.